This TCR beta chain is from a study of PD-1 blockade in classical Hodgkin lymphoma. V shed 6 bases, J shed 2 bases, and the junction held 6 bases outside the gene matches. The CDR3 sequence is 14 residues long. Germline loops: CDR1 SGDLS, CDR2 YYNGEE. Study conclusions and caveats: Individuals initiating nivolumab under 1 year after ASCT were excluded.

In regard to this clone: Its specificity is unknown.

Each and every patient relapsed after autologous stem cell transplantation, and patients got differing brentuximab vedotin exposure. TCRdb's table, derived via immunoSEQ multiplex PCR, lists solely in-frame clones and lacks some. The sample includes approximately 90,000 clones, 80% to 95% of them seen just once. The clonotype was recovered from a human donor with classical Hodgkin lymphoma. The chain uses TRBV9 and TRBJ2-3; 7 bases map to TRBD1. Sequencing was performed on peripheral blood mononuclear cells (PBMCs), taken before the second cycle of nivolumab. In DNA form, the CDR3 reads TGTGCCAGCACAGCCAAGGGGGCCACAGATACGCAGTATTTT. Its protein is CASTAKGATDTQYF.